The clone carrying this T cell receptor beta chain was seen a few times. Trimming at V came to 6 bases and at J to 3 bases, leaving 2 bases not matched to a gene. Germline CDR1 ENHRY, CDR2 SYGVKD. This CDR3 is 13 amino acids long. The data are from a study of T-cell reconstitution after alpha-beta-depleted transplantation in children. As it was prepared, the TCRbeta library received unique molecular identifiers. TCRdb re-analysed the PCR reads in MiXCR, keeping a single row per CDR3 protein. Of 440,000 or so distinct CDR3 sequences in the sample, around two fifths were seen once. The sequencing here drew on PBMCs, taken before TCRalphabeta/CD19-depleted stem cell transplant. The chain joins TRBV10-3 to TRBJ2-7; 10 bases agree with TRBD1. This receptor was taken from a girl aged 2-9 years with aplastic anemia, due to receive a stem cell transplant. This chain's CDR3 is CAIRGQGNYEQYF. In DNA form, the CDR3 reads TGTGCCATCAGGGGACAGGGGAACTACGAGCAGTACTTC.